The T cell receptor (beta chain) under discussion was sequenced for a study of blood T cell repertoires in COVID-19. Across the whole study: Samples representing acute and convalescent COVID-19 were sourced from the United States, Italy and Spain. PBMCs, B-cell-depleted T cells, or T cells were the source of the cDNA or gDNA that made up the material.

As processed by the authors: How many nucleated cells were present was estimated from reference gene primer amplification. Method: immunoSEQ multiplex PCR; TCRdb's copy keeps in-frame clones and lacks some. The D gene and trimming were derived from the DNA, and the V and J assignments and clone size from that table. The table includes more than 110,000 clones, 70% to 80% detected once. V was pared by 3 bases and J by 0 bases, with 6 bases between. This CDR3 has 13 amino acids. CDR1 is SNHLY, CDR2 FYNNEI, per germline. V usage is TRBV2 and J usage is TRBJ2-7; no clear D. The clonotype comes from a woman aged 80 or over with active or convalescent COVID-19. Material: peripheral blood. CDR3 sequence: CASSDLSSYEQYF. CDR3 sequence (DNA): TGTGCCAGCAGTGATCTGAGCTCCTACGAGCAGTACTTC.